Presented here are 5 T cell receptor beta chains from one specimen sequenced in a study of shared clonotypes between healthy human individuals. Libraries were prepared by immunoSEQ multiplex PCR; TCRdb keeps only in-frame clonotypes and omits some of them. The sample contains about 520,000 clones, 81% of which appear only once. Sample: PBMCs. These receptors were obtained from a woman aged 40 to 55 in good health. Some clones in this sample may be carry-over from other donors' samples.

This clone appeared many times. This chain links TRBV30 with TRBJ2-4; the match to TRBD1 covers 7 bases. The CDR3 contains 15 residues. CDR1 GTSNPN and CDR2 SVGIG come from the germline V gene (reference sequence). J gave up 6 bases and V 2 bases, and 10 bases lay outside the gene matches. CDR3 bases: TGTGCCTGGAGTTCCTTAAGGGCAGGGGGAAACATTCAGTACTTC. The encoded protein is CAWSSLRAGGNIQYF.

This clone was picked up a small number of times. This chain uses TRBV28 with TRBJ1-4, with 7 bases lining up with TRBD1. Germline lookup yields CDR1 MDHEN and CDR2 SYDVKM. CDR3 length: 16 residues. The V gene end was trimmed by 4 bases and the J gene end by 8 bases; junction bases not matched to a gene: 13. For the CDR3, the DNA is TGTGCCAGCAGTTCCCCCAGGACAGGAAAGGGCGAAAAACTGTTTTTT. Encoded protein: CASSSPRTGKGEKLFF.

V and J are TRBV13 and TRBJ2-1; D may be TRBD1 (5 bases). Germline CDR1 and CDR2: PRHDT and FYEKMQ (reference sequence). The CDR3 is 14 residues long. Trimming took 5 bases from V and 6 from J, leaving 14 bases between them. The CDR3 is CASSPPDRLNEQFF. DNA of the CDR3: TGTGCCAGCAGCCCTCCTGACAGACTCAATGAGCAGTTCTTC.

At least ten counts were recorded for this clone. The chain links TRBV19 to TRBJ2-5; TRBD2 aligns across 11 bases. This CDR3 comprises 14 residues. The germline CDR1 and CDR2 sequences are LNHDA and SQIVND (reference sequence). With V trimmed by 5 bases and J by 3 bases, 2 bases remained unmatched. In DNA, the CDR3 is TGTGCCAGTAGTGCGGGACTAGCGGAAGAGACCCAGTACTTC. Protein sequence: CASSAGLAEETQYF.

The V gene is TRBV15, the J gene TRBJ2-4; D assignment may be TRBD1 or TRBD2 (5 bases each). The CDR3 totals 15 residues. V was clipped by 0 bases and J by 4 bases, with 10 bases between them. Germline CDR1 reads LNHNV; CDR2 reads YYDKDF (reference sequence). CDR3 protein: CATSRDTGAKNIQYF. In nucleotides, the CDR3 is TGTGCCACCAGCAGAGACACCGGGGCTAAAAACATTCAGTACTTC.